Each of the 32 T cell receptor beta chains below was sequenced from the same sample in a study of T cells in tumors after PD-1 blockade. Some clones are missing from TCRdb's copy, which holds only in-frame ones; the method was immunoSEQ multiplex PCR. This table holds 14,000 or so clones, around four fifths found once. The sample here was PBMCs, taken after anti-PD-1 treatment. All receptors derive from a human donor with basal cell carcinoma.

V usage is TRBV9 and J usage is TRBJ2-7; D perhaps matches TRBD1 (6 bases). CDR1 and CDR2 from the germline V gene are SGDLS and YYNGEE. V lost 0 bases and J lost 7, with 14 bases in between. The CDR3 spans 14 residues. In DNA, the CDR3 is TGTGCCAGCAGCGTAGATCTCAGGGGCGTAGAGCAGTACTTC. Translating gives CASSVDLRGVEQYF.

The genes are TRBV13 and TRBJ2-1; 8 nucleotides agree with TRBD2. Germline loops: CDR1 PRHDT, CDR2 FYEKMQ (reference sequence). Trimming at V came to 5 bases and at J to 8 bases, leaving 14 bases not matched to a gene. This CDR3 comprises 16 residues. This chain's CDR3 is CASSPSREGRGDEQFF. CDR3 DNA: TGTGCCAGCAGCCCCTCTCGGGAGGGCCGGGGGGATGAGCAGTTCTTC.

The V and J genes are TRBV6-5 and TRBJ1-4; 7 bases align to TRBD1. CDR3 size: 14 residues. Germline values: CDR1 MNHEY, CDR2 SVGAGI. The V segment lost 4 bases and the J segment 8 bases; nucleotides outside the gene matches: 7. The CDR3 sequence: CASSLQGMGEKLFF. The CDR3 DNA follows: TGTGCCAGCAGTTTACAGGGGATGGGGGAAAAACTGTTTTTT.

The rearrangement joins TRBV9 to TRBJ2-1; TRBD2 agrees at 10 bases. Germline assignment: CDR1 SGDLS and CDR2 YYNGEE. The CDR3 runs 15 residues. With 7 bases clipped from V and 3 bases from J, the junction kept 7 bases outside the gene matches. CDR3 protein: CASGQTSGRYNEQFF. As DNA, the CDR3 is TGTGCCAGCGGACAGACTAGCGGGCGCTACAATGAGCAGTTCTTC. Drawing the rest from reference TRBV9 and TRBJ2-1, the complete variable domain is DSGVTQTPKHLITATGQRVTLRCSPRSGDLSVYWYQQSLDQGLQFLIQYYNGEERAKGNILERFSAQQFPDLHSELNLSSLELGDSALYFCASGQTSGRYNEQFFGPGTRLTVL.

The CDR3 sequence is CASSLGGPSSYEQYF. The CDR3 coding sequence is TGTGCCAGCAGCTTGGGAGGGCCCAGCTCCTACGAGCAGTACTTC. This sequence joins TRBV5-6 and TRBJ2-7, with D tentatively TRBD2 (5 bases). The CDR3 is made up of 15 amino acids. Germline V CDR1 and CDR2: SGHDT, YYEEEE. V was trimmed by 0 bases and J by 0 bases, leaving 10 bases between them.

The V call is TRBV30, the J call TRBJ1-3; no firm D call. The CDR3 spans 15 residues. CDR1 is GTSNPN, CDR2 SVGIG, per germline (reference sequence). The germline V and J ends were trimmed by 5 bases and 0 bases, with 14 bases remaining between them. In DNA form, the CDR3 reads TGTGCCTGGGTCCCCGGAGACATCTCTGGAAACACCATATATTTT. Translation: CAWVPGDISGNTIYF.

The chain uses TRBV24-1 and TRBJ2-2, with 10 bases that match TRBD1. The CDR3 totals 17 residues. Germline assignment: CDR1 KGHDR and CDR2 SFDVKD. V shed 1 base and J 5 bases; nucleotides not matched to a gene: 6. In nucleotides, the CDR3 is TGTGCCACCAGTGATTTTAAGGGACAGGGGTGGACCGGGGAGCTGTTTTTT. Translating it yields CATSDFKGQGWTGELFF.

This clone was counted a few times. The CDR3 DNA reads TGCGCCAGCAGCTACCGGGACAGGGTCGCTGAAGCTTTCTTT. Translation: CASSYRDRVAEAFF. V gene TRBV5-1 combines with J gene TRBJ1-1, with TRBD1 matching 9 bases. There are 14 residues in the CDR3. V was clipped by 3 bases and J by 6 bases; unmatched bases: 6. The germline V gene has CDR1 SGHRS and CDR2 YFSETQ.

This chain connects TRBV2 to TRBJ2-5; TRBD2 matches 9 bases. The CDR3 spans 14 residues. V lost 4 bases, J lost 9 bases, and 9 bases stayed unmatched. Germline CDR1 is SNHLY and CDR2 is FYNNEI. The CDR3 is CASSVEREAWAQYF. The CDR3, as DNA: TGTGCCAGCAGTGTAGAGCGGGAGGCCTGGGCCCAGTACTTC.

CDR3 nucleotides: TGTGCCAGTAGAGAAGGGAGCACAGATACGCAGTATTTT. Its protein is CASREGSTDTQYF. The genes are TRBV19 and TRBJ2-3, with D hard to call. This CDR3 has 13 residues. V gave up 6 bases and J gave up 0 bases, with 7 bases separating them. Germline values: CDR1 LNHDA, CDR2 SQIVND (reference sequence).

The chain links TRBV6-1 to TRBJ1-5, with a weak D call TRBD1 (5 bases). The germline V gene encodes CDR1 MNHNS and CDR2 SASEGT. The CDR3 totals 14 residues. Trimming pared 2 bases from V and 5 bases from J, leaving 10 bases between. Here the CDR3 DNA reads TGTGCCAGCAGTGAACGGGGGATCCATCAGCCCCAGCATTTT. Amino acids: CASSERGIHQPQHF.

The rearrangement links TRBV7-9 to TRBJ2-3; tentatively, D is TRBD2 (6 bases). Germline CDR1 reads SEHNR; CDR2 reads FQNEAQ (reference sequence). The CDR3 length is 15 residues. Trimming stripped 6 bases from V and 2 bases from J, with 15 bases between. CDR3 coding DNA: TGTGCCAGCAGTAGTCTCGGGAGCTACACAGATACGCAGTATTTT. It is translated as CASSSLGSYTDTQYF.

The chain employs TRBV24-1 and TRBJ2-1; TRBD2 matches 10 bases. Germline values: CDR1 KGHDR, CDR2 SFDVKD. The junction had 12 bases not matched to a gene; V was cut back by 6 bases and J by 5 bases. This CDR3 contains 17 residues. The DNA for the CDR3 is TGTGCCACCAGTCGACAGCTAGCGGGAGTGGAGGACAATGAGCAGTTCTTC. Translating it yields CATSRQLAGVEDNEQFF.

The V and J genes are TRBV27 and TRBJ2-1, with D unresolved. Trimming shortened V by 4 bases and J by 6 bases, and 7 bases separated the two germline ends. CDR3 size: 12 residues. The germline V gene encodes CDR1 MNHEY and CDR2 SMNVEV (reference sequence). The DNA of the CDR3 is TGTGCCAGCAGTTCGATTAGCAATGAGCAGTTCTTC. It codes for CASSSISNEQFF.

The rearrangement uses TRBV5-1 and TRBJ1-6; D perhaps matches TRBD1 (6 bases). Germline V CDR1 and CDR2: SGHRS, YFSETQ. V lost 4 bases to trimming and J lost 10 bases, with 12 bases between them. This CDR3 contains 13 residues. DNA for the CDR3: TGCGCCAGCAGCCCCTCAGGGGAATCACCCCTCCACTTT. This codes for CASSPSGESPLHF. Full variable domain (missing parts from reference TRBV5-1 and TRBJ1-6): KAGVTQTPRYLIKTRGQQVTLSCSPISGHRSVSWYQQTPGQGLQFLFEYFSETQRNKGNFPGRFSGRQFSNSRSEMNVSTLELGDSALYLCASSPSGESPLHFGNGTRLTVT.

This rearrangement joins TRBV27 to TRBJ2-7, with D possibly being TRBD1 or TRBD2 (6 bases each). The CDR3 has 14 amino acids. Trimming took off 8 bases at V and 6 bases at J, with 20 bases between the two ends. Looked up from germline, CDR1 is MNHEY and CDR2 is SMNVEV (reference sequence). CDR3 loop: CASLDVGGGGEQYF. CDR3 DNA: TGTGCCAGCCTCGACGTCGGAGGAGGGGGCGAGCAGTACTTC.

This clone was seen a handful of times. The chain joins TRBV28 to TRBJ2-3, with TRBD2 matching 12 bases. The ends lost 7 bases at V and 4 bases at J; junction bases unmatched: 6. Germline-derived CDR1 and CDR2 are MDHEN and SYDVKM. This CDR3 is built from 15 residues. CDR3 loop: CASTLASGGADTQYF. The DNA for the CDR3 is TGTGCCAGCACCCTCGCTAGCGGGGGGGCAGATACGCAGTATTTT.

This chain joins TRBV5-6 and TRBJ2-2; D not resolved. Trimming pared 0 bases from V and 1 base from J, leaving 1 base between. CDR1 is SGHDT, CDR2 YYEEEE, per germline. The CDR3 runs 13 residues. DNA of the CDR3: TGTGCCAGCAGCTTGGGGAACACCGGGGAGCTGTTTTTT. This sequence encodes CASSLGNTGELFF.

This chain connects TRBV2 to TRBJ2-7; no clear D. The CDR3 has 11 residues. V was clipped by 7 bases and J by 2 bases, with 6 bases between them. Germline V gives CDR1 SNHLY, CDR2 FYNNEI. The CDR3 nucleotides read TGTGCCAGCAACAAAGCCTACGAGCAGTACTTC. Protein: CASNKAYEQYF.

This clone was detected only once. The chain employs TRBV5-6 and TRBJ1-6, with a possible D match to TRBD1 (5 bases). The CDR3 is 14 residues long. V lost 4 bases, J lost 6 bases, and 11 bases lay in between. CDR1 and CDR2 from the germline V gene are SGHDT and YYEEEE. The CDR3 DNA follows: TGTGCCAGCAGCCGGAGGGGTCGTAATTCACCCCTCCACTTT. Amino acids: CASSRRGRNSPLHF.

The rearrangement uses TRBV20-1 and TRBJ2-2, with TRBD2 matching 13 bases. The germline V gene has CDR1 DFQATT and CDR2 SNEGSKA (reference sequence). J gave up 4 bases and V 3 bases, and 14 bases lay outside the gene matches. The CDR3 contains 19 residues. CDR3 in amino acids: CSASVISSGLAGITGELFF. CDR3 in DNA: TGCAGTGCTAGTGTGATTAGTTCGGGACTAGCGGGGATCACCGGGGAGCTGTTTTTT.

This clone was counted between two and nine times. V is TRBV9 and J is TRBJ2-3; 10 bases map to TRBD2. The germline gives CDR1 SGDLS, CDR2 YYNGEE. Trimming took 4 bases from V and 5 from J; bases not matched to a gene: 10. This CDR3 region has 16 residues. CDR3 nucleotide sequence: TGTGCCAGCAGCCCACCAGCGGGGGGGCAGGAAGATACGCAGTATTTT. The encoded protein is CASSPPAGGQEDTQYF. Full variable domain (rest looked up from reference TRBV9 and TRBJ2-3): DSGVTQTPKHLITATGQRVTLRCSPRSGDLSVYWYQQSLDQGLQFLIQYYNGEERAKGNILERFSAQQFPDLHSELNLSSLELGDSALYFCASSPPAGGQEDTQYFGPGTRLTVL.

Concerning this clone: Mismatch with germline at one junction end may stem from a read error. This sample also contains other DNA sequences that code for the same CDR3. This rearrangement joins TRBV2 to TRBJ2-7, with 13 bases identical to TRBD2. Germline V gene lookup returns CDR1 SNHLY and CDR2 FYNNEI. This CDR3 comprises 13 residues. CDR3 in DNA: TGTGCCAGCAGTGAAACTAGCGGGAGGGGTTCTCGTTTC. Protein sequence: CASSETSGRGSRF.

This chain joins TRBV12-3 or TRBV12-4 and TRBJ2-3, with D unresolved. The CDR3 is 12 amino acids. V shed 3 bases and J shed 5 bases, with 6 bases lying between them. CDR3 nucleotide sequence: TGTGCCAGCAGTTTTTTGGGAGATACGCAGTATTTT. This gives the protein CASSFLGDTQYF.

The chain joins TRBV6-5 to TRBJ2-5, with D unclear. V lost 2 bases and J lost 2, with 6 bases in between. Germline V CDR1 and CDR2: MNHEY, SVGAGI. This CDR3 has 13 amino acids. Here the CDR3 DNA reads TGTGCCAGCAGTTACATTGGTCAAGAGACCCAGTACTTC. Translating gives CASSYIGQETQYF.

The genes are TRBV18 and TRBJ2-2; D perhaps matches TRBD2 (5 bases). Germline V gives CDR1 KGHSH, CDR2 LQKENI. The length of the CDR3 is 15 residues. V gave up 0 bases and J gave up 1 base, with 6 bases separating them. The CDR3 DNA sequence: TGTGCCAGCTCACCACCAGCGGTGAACACCGGGGAGCTGTTTTTT. It codes for CASSPPAVNTGELFF.

Written as DNA, the CDR3 is TGTGCCAGCAGTGAAGTGGAGACAGGGGGCAAAGATACGCAGTATTTT. Residues: CASSEVETGGKDTQYF. This rearrangement joins TRBV6-1 to TRBJ2-3, with TRBD1 identical over 10 bases. Per the germline V gene, CDR1 is MNHNS and CDR2 is SASEGT. The CDR3 extends over 16 amino acids. The V segment lost 1 base and the J segment 5 bases; nucleotides outside the gene matches: 6.

The gene calls are TRBV30 and TRBJ1-2, with D possibly being TRBD1 (6 bases). The V end was cut by 3 bases, the J end by 7 bases, with 21 bases between. The V gene's germline CDR1 is GTSNPN and CDR2 SVGIG (reference sequence). The CDR3 spans 15 residues. The CDR3 reads CAWRETGGRLAGYTF. The CDR3 DNA reads as TGTGCCTGGAGGGAGACAGGAGGCCGACTGGCTGGCTACACCTTC.

The count of this clone is one. The V and J genes are TRBV5-1 and TRBJ2-5; 9 bases match TRBD1. CDR3 length: 15 residues. Looked up from germline, CDR1 is SGHRS and CDR2 is YFSETQ. With V trimmed by 2 bases and J by 7 bases, 9 bases remained unmatched. The CDR3, as DNA: TGCGCCAGCAGCTTCAACCCGGGACAGGGTGGGACCCAGTACTTC. It yields the protein CASSFNPGQGGTQYF.

The chain joins TRBV19 to TRBJ1-1, with a possible D match to TRBD1 (5 bases). V was shortened by 3 bases and J by 5 bases, with 10 bases between the two germline ends. This CDR3 region has 13 residues. Per germline, CDR1 LNHDA and CDR2 SQIVND (reference sequence). The CDR3 is CASSIGRETEAFF. The CDR3 nucleotides read TGTGCCAGTAGTATCGGCAGGGAAACTGAAGCTTTCTTT.

The gene calls are TRBV30 and TRBJ2-3, with a possible D match to TRBD2 (7 bases). Trimming took off 8 bases at V and 6 bases at J, with 15 bases between the two ends. Germline V gives CDR1 GTSNPN, CDR2 SVGIG (reference sequence). The CDR3 loop spans 12 amino acids. CDR3 nucleotides: TGTGCCACAAAAAAGGGGGGGGATACGCAGTATTTT. Translation: CATKKGGDTQYF.

The V call is TRBV6-5, the J call TRBJ2-1; a possible D gene is TRBD2 (7 bases). The V gene lost 2 bases and the J gene lost 8 bases, with 16 bases spanning the gap. CDR3 length: 15 residues. Germline V gene lookup returns CDR1 MNHEY and CDR2 SVGAGI. The CDR3 DNA sequence: TGTGCCAGCAGTTACGATCCACTGCGGGGGCATGAGCAGTTCTTC. This encodes CASSYDPLRGHEQFF.